Given below is one T cell receptor (beta chain) in context. Sequenced by immunoSEQ multiplex PCR; TCRdb stores in-frame clones only, minus some. The sample gives roughly 170,000 clones, around four fifths of which show up once; 15% to 20% is in the top ten. This sample is part of a study of blood T cell repertoires in COVID-19. Categorization into cohorts depended on clinical history that participants reported. The germline V gene has CDR1 SGHTA and CDR2 FQGNSA. V dropped 3 bases and J dropped 10 bases, with 28 bases sitting between them. The CDR3 is made up of 18 amino acids. Input material: PBMCs or T cells enriched from blood (not recorded which). The rearrangement uses TRBV7-2 and TRBJ2-1, with D tentatively TRBD1 (5 bases). The TCR sequence derives from a woman aged 45-59 years who had recovered from COVID-19. In DNA, the CDR3 is TGTGCCAGCAGCTTCAAATATCAGGGCGGAGTTTTCCTGGGGGAGCAGTTCTTC. Protein product: CASSFKYQGGVFLGEQFF. Using reference TRBV7-2 and TRBJ2-1 for the parts outside the CDR3, the full variable domain is GAGVSQSPSNKVTEKGKDVELRCDPISGHTALYWYRQSLGQGLEFLIYFQGNSAPDKSGLPSDRFSAERTGGSVSTLTIQRTQQEDSAVYLCASSFKYQGGVFLGEQFFGPGTRLTVL.